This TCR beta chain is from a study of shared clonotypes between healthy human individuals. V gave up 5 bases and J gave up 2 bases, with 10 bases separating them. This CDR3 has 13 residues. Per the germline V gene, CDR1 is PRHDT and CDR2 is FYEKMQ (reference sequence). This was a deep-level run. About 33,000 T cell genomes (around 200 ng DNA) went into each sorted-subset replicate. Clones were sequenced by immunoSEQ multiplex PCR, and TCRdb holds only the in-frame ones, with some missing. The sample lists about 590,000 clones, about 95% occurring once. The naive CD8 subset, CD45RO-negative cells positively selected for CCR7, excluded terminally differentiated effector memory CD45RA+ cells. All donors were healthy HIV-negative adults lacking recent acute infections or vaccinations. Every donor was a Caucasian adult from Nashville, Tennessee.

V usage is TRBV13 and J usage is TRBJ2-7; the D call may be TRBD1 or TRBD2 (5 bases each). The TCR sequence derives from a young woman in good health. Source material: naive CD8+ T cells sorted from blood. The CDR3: CASSPGRTYEQYF. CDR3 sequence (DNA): TGTGCCAGCAGCCCGGGACGGACCTACGAGCAGTACTTC.